This is a list of T cell receptor beta chains from one sample in a study of Ad26.COV2.S vaccination and SARS-CoV-2 variants. Sequenced by immunoSEQ multiplex PCR; TCRdb stores in-frame clones only, minus some. This table holds fewer than 800,000 clones, roughly 90% found once. The input for sequencing was peripheral blood, taken in a trial of Ad26.COV2.S vaccine versus placebo. These receptor sequences come from a person aged 18-65 years who received the Ad26.COV2.S COVID-19 vaccine or a placebo. Each CDR3 is given with its conserved first and last residue. The order of the fields is J gene, CDR3 length, clone size, D gene, V gene, CDR3 DNA, CDR3 protein. The D gene is left open where the match is weak. Expanded clones are given a class, and other clones once, few, many or no size at all.

J: TRBJ2-1; length: 18; size: .; D: TRBD1; V: TRBV12-5; DNA: TGTGCTAGTGTCCCCGGGACAGGGGGCTTCGGTGGATACAATGAGCAGTTCTTC; CDR3: CASVPGTGGFGGYNEQFF
J: TRBJ1-4; length: 16; size: .; D: TRBD1; V: TRBV27; DNA: TGTGCCAGCAGTAGCGTTAGGGCAGGGGGCTATGAAAAACTGTTTTTT; CDR3: CASSSVRAGGYEKLFF
J: TRBJ1-4; length: 14; size: .; D: .; V: TRBV7-9; DNA: TGTGCCAGCAGCTTAGGCGGCAAGACTGAAAAACTGTTTTTT; CDR3: CASSLGGKTEKLFF
J: TRBJ2-7; length: 16; size: .; D: TRBD2; V: TRBV30; DNA: TGTGCCTGGAGTTGGCTAGCGGGAGGGAGGGCCTACGAGCAGTACTTC; CDR3: CAWSWLAGGRAYEQYF
J: TRBJ2-7; length: 11; size: .; D: .; V: TRBV14; DNA: TGTGCCAGCAGCCAAGGTGGAGAGCAGTACTTC; CDR3: CASSQGGEQYF
J: TRBJ1-2; length: 14; size: .; D: TRBD1; V: TRBV7-9; DNA: TGTGCCAGCAGCCCTCGGACAGGGGGGGATGGCTACACCTTC; CDR3: CASSPRTGGDGYTF
J: TRBJ2-2; length: 12; size: .; D: .; V: TRBV18; DNA: TGTGCCAGCTCATCTTACACCGGGGAGCTGTTTTTT; CDR3: CASSSYTGELFF
J: TRBJ2-1; length: 15; size: .; D: TRBD2; V: TRBV19; DNA: TGTGCCAGTAGTATCGGGGGGACGGCGGGCTCGGGGCAGTTCTTC; CDR3: CASSIGGTAGSGQFF
J: TRBJ2-3; length: 17; size: .; D: TRBD2; V: TRBV5-1; DNA: TGCGCCAGCAGCGGGCTGGGACTAGCGGGGGTGATAGATACGCAGTATTTT; CDR3: CASSGLGLAGVIDTQYF
J: TRBJ1-5; length: 15; size: .; D: .; V: TRBV6-5; DNA: TGTGCCAGCACCCGTGGTTGGAATAGCAATCAGCCCCAGCATTTT; CDR3: CASTRGWNSNQPQHF
J: TRBJ2-4; length: 17; size: once; D: .; V: TRBV15; DNA: TGTGCCACCAGCAGAGATCGGGTAGGGTGGGCCAAAAACATTCAGTACTTC; CDR3: CATSRDRVGWAKNIQYF
J: TRBJ2-1; length: 18; size: .; D: TRBD1; V: TRBV24-1; DNA: TGTGCCACCAGTGATGACCCGGGACAGGGTTTCATTTACAATGAGCAGTTCTTC; CDR3: CATSDDPGQGFIYNEQFF
J: TRBJ2-2; length: 14; size: .; D: .; V: TRBV7-9; DNA: TGTGCCAGCAGCTTAGCCCCCGGGGGAGGGGAGCTGTTTTTT; CDR3: CASSLAPGGGELFF
J: TRBJ2-1; length: 14; size: .; D: .; V: TRBV5-1; DNA: TGCGCCAGCAGCCTGGGAGTAGCGATAGAGGAGCAGTTCTTC; CDR3: CASSLGVAIEEQFF
J: TRBJ2-1; length: 16; size: .; D: .; V: TRBV7-2; DNA: TGTGCCAGCAGCTTAGCAGCATCGAGCTCCTACAATGAGCAGTTCTTC; CDR3: CASSLAASSSYNEQFF
J: TRBJ2-4; length: 12; size: .; D: .; V: TRBV18; DNA: TGTGCCAGCTCACCTCGGGAGAACATTCAGTACTTC; CDR3: CASSPRENIQYF
J: TRBJ2-7; length: 14; size: .; D: .; V: TRBV7-3; DNA: TGTGCCAGCAGCCAGGACGGAGGGGCCTACGAGCAGTACTTC; CDR3: CASSQDGGAYEQYF
J: TRBJ1-5; length: 13; size: .; D: .; V: TRBV12-3/TRBV12-4; DNA: TGTGCCAGCAGTTATGGTAGCAATCAGCCCCAGCATTTT; CDR3: CASSYGSNQPQHF
J: TRBJ2-3; length: 15; size: .; D: .; V: TRBV29-1; DNA: TGCAGCGTTGAACGAGAAGGGGCCCCCACAGATACGCAGTATTTT; CDR3: CSVEREGAPTDTQYF
J: TRBJ2-5; length: 16; size: .; D: .; V: TRBV7-6; DNA: TGTGCCAGCAGCTCGGGGCAGGGGAGGGGTCAAGAGACCCAGTACTTC; CDR3: CASSSGQGRGQETQYF
J: TRBJ2-1; length: 17; size: .; D: .; V: TRBV6-1; DNA: TGTGCCAGCAGTGGCTACAGGGCCCGGAGCTCCTACAATGAGCAGTTCTTC; CDR3: CASSGYRARSSYNEQFF
J: TRBJ2-2; length: 12; size: .; D: .; V: TRBV11-3; DNA: TGTGCCAGCAGCCGACGCCGCGGGGAGCTGTTTTTT; CDR3: CASSRRRGELFF
J: TRBJ2-1; length: 16; size: .; D: TRBD2; V: TRBV6-5; DNA: TGTGCCAGCAGTTACTTCGTGACTAGCGGTCACAATGAGCAGTTCTTC; CDR3: CASSYFVTSGHNEQFF
J: TRBJ2-7; length: 13; size: .; D: .; V: TRBV4-1; DNA: TGCGCCAGCAGCCAAGGAAGCGCCTACGAGCAGTACTTC; CDR3: CASSQGSAYEQYF
J: TRBJ2-1; length: 13; size: .; D: .; V: TRBV19; DNA: TGTGCCAGTAGTGTTACAGGGACCAATGAGCAGTTCTTC; CDR3: CASSVTGTNEQFF